The 6 T cell receptor beta chains reported below all come from one sample, sequenced in a study of cytomegalovirus exposure and HLA in healthy donors. PCR employed 60 Vbeta and 13 Jbeta primers. Assay: immunoSEQ multiplex PCR; the TCRdb copy retains only in-frame clones and omits some. The sample contains 90,000 to 110,000 clones, roughly 79% of which appear only once. The sequenced sample was PBMCs. All receptors derive from a woman aged 45-59 years in good health and CMV-seropositive.

The V call is TRBV7-8, the J call TRBJ1-5; 7 bases align to TRBD1. CDR3 length: 13 amino acids. V shed 8 bases and J 7 bases; nucleotides not matched to a gene: 8. Germline V lookup: CDR1 SGHVS, CDR2 FQNEAQ. CDR3 in amino acids: CASCRDSRQPQHF. The DNA of the CDR3 is TGTGCCAGCTGCCGGGACAGCCGACAGCCCCAGCATTTT.

This rearrangement joins TRBV6-1 to TRBJ1-1; the D gene is possibly TRBD1 (6 bases). This CDR3 contains 14 residues. The V gene's germline CDR1 is MNHNS and CDR2 SASEGT. Trimming left V 4 bases short and J 4 bases short, with 13 bases between. The CDR3: CASSVTGSGTEAFF. The CDR3 DNA reads TGTGCCAGCAGTGTAACAGGGTCGGGCACTGAAGCTTTCTTT.

This chain joins TRBV2 and TRBJ2-5; tentative D call: TRBD1 (6 bases). V was clipped by 6 bases and J by 7 bases, with 15 bases between them. CDR3 length: 13 amino acids. The germline V gene encodes CDR1 SNHLY and CDR2 FYNNEI. The CDR3, as DNA: TGTGCCAGCAGCCTGCAGGGGACGGGGACCCAGTACTTC. Its translation: CASSLQGTGTQYF.

The V call is TRBV29-1, the J call TRBJ2-3, with D tentatively TRBD1 (6 bases). This CDR3 is 13 amino acids long. Trimming shortened V by 6 bases and J by 3 bases, and 13 bases separated the two germline ends. Germline V gene lookup returns CDR1 SQVTM and CDR2 ANQGSEA. CDR3 sequence: CSVRGLVTDTQYF. DNA of the CDR3: TGCAGCGTCAGGGGATTAGTGACAGATACGCAGTATTTT.

This chain connects TRBV18 to TRBJ2-1; 10 nucleotides agree with TRBD2. The trim removed 6 bases at V and 4 bases at J, leaving 6 bases unmatched. In germline, CDR1 is KGHSH, CDR2 LQKENI. The CDR3 totals 15 residues. The CDR3 DNA is TGTGCCAGCTCTAAAGCGGGAGGGCATTACAATGAGCAGTTCTTC. It is translated as CASSKAGGHYNEQFF.

In this sample, this clone turned up many times. V is TRBV9 and J is TRBJ1-1; D not certain. The ends were cut back, 4 bases at V and 1 base at J, with 11 bases in the middle. Germline V CDR1 and CDR2: SGDLS, YYNGEE. This CDR3 comprises 14 residues. In DNA form, the CDR3 reads TGTGCCAGCAGCCCTACTCGGTCGAACACTGAAGCTTTCTTT. Translated, it gives CASSPTRSNTEAFF.